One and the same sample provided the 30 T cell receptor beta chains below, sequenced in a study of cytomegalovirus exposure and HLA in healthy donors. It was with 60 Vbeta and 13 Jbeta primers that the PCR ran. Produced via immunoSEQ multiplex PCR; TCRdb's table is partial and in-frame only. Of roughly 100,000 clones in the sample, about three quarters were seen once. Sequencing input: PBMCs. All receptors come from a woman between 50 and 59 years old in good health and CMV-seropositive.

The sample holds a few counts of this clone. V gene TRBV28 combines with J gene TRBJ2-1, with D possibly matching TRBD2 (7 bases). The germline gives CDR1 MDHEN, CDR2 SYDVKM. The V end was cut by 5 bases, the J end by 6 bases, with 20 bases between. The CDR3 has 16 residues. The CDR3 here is CASSLPWGGAGNEQFF. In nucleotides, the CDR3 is TGTGCCAGCAGTCTTCCCTGGGGGGGCGCTGGCAATGAGCAGTTCTTC. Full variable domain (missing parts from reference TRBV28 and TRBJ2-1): DVKVTQSSRYLVKRTGEKVFLECVQDMDHENMFWYRQDPGLGLRLIYFSYDVKMKEKGDIPEGYSVSREKKERFSLILESASTNQTSMYLCASSLPWGGAGNEQFFGPGTRLTVL.

In DNA form, the CDR3 reads TGTGCCAGCAGGGTGGGGCTAGCGGCCGGGGAGCTGTTTTTT. Translation: CASRVGLAAGELFF. V usage is TRBV2 and J usage is TRBJ2-2; 7 bases are a match to TRBD2. Germline V lookup: CDR1 SNHLY, CDR2 FYNNEI. V dropped 6 bases and J dropped 6; count of bases not matched to a gene: 7. This CDR3 contains 14 residues.

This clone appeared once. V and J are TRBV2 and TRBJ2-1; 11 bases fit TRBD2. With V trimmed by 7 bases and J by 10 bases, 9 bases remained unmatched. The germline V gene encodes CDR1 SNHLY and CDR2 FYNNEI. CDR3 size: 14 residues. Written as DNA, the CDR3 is TGTGCCAGCAAGATAGCGGGAGGGCCTCGCGAGCAGTTCTTC. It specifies CASKIAGGPREQFF.

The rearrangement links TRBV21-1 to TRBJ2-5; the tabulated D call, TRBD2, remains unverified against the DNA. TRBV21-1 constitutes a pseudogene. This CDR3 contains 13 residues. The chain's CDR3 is CASSIREYETQYF. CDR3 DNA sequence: TGTGCCAGCAGCATCCGGGAGTATGAGACCCAGTACTTC.

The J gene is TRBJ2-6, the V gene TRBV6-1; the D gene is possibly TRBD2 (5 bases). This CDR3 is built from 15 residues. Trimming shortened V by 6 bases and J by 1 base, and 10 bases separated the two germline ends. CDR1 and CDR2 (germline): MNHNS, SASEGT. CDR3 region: CASSGDGSGANVLTF. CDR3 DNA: TGTGCCAGCAGCGGGGATGGGTCTGGGGCCAACGTCCTGACTTTC.

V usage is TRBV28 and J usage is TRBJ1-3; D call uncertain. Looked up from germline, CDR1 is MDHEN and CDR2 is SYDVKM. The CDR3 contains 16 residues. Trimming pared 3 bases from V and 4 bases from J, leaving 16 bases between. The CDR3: CASSFERAKIGNTIYF. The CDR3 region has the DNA TGTGCCAGCAGTTTTGAGAGGGCGAAGATCGGAAACACCATATATTTT.

Here the CDR3 DNA reads TGTGCCATCAGTGATCCGGAGTCTAGCGGGTACCCAAACCACGAGCAGTACTTC. This translates into CAISDPESSGYPNHEQYF. This chain links TRBV10-3 with TRBJ2-7; 8 bases are shared with TRBD2. The CDR3 covers 18 residues. V lost 3 bases, J lost 5 bases, and 18 bases stayed unmatched. Germline assignment: CDR1 ENHRY and CDR2 SYGVKD.

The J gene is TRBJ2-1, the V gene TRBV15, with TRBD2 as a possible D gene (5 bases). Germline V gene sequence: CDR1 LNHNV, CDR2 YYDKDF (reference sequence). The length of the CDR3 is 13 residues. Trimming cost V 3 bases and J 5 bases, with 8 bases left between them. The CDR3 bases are TGTGCCACCAGCAGGGACTTCAACAATGAGCAGTTCTTC. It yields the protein CATSRDFNNEQFF.

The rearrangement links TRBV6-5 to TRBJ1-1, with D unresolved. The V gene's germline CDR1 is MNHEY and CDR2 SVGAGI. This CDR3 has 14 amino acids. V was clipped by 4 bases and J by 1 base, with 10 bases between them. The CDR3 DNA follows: TGTGCCAGCAGTTCGGTACAGCCGAACACTGAAGCTTTCTTT. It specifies CASSSVQPNTEAFF.

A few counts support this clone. The CDR3 bases are TGTGCCAGCAGCCGCGCGGGGGCTAGCGGAACCTACGAGCAGTACTTC. This encodes CASSRAGASGTYEQYF. The chain couples TRBV7-6 to TRBJ2-7, with D possibly TRBD2 on 7 matching bases. Trimming removed 5 bases at V and 2 bases at J, with 19 bases between. CDR1 SGHVS and CDR2 FNYEAQ come from the germline V gene. This CDR3 is 16 amino acids long.

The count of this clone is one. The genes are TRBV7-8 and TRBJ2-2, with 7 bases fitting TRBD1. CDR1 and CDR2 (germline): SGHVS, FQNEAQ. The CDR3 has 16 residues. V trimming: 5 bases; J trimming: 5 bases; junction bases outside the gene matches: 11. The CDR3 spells CASSKDRWGPTGELFF. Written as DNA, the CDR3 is TGTGCCAGCAGCAAGGACAGGTGGGGGCCGACCGGGGAGCTGTTTTTT.

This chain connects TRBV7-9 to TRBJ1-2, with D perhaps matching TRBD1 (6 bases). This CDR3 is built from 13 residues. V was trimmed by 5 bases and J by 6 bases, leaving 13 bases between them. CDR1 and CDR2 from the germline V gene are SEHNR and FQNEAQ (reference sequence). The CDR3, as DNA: TGTGCCAGCAGCGTCAGGGGTGAGGATGGCTACACCTTC. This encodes CASSVRGEDGYTF. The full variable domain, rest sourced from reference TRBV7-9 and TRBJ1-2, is DTGVSQNPRHKITKRGQNVTFRCDPISEHNRLYWYRQTLGQGPEFLTYFQNEAQLEKSRLLSDRFSAERPKGSFSTLEIQRTEQGDSAMYLCASSVRGEDGYTFGSGTRLTVV.

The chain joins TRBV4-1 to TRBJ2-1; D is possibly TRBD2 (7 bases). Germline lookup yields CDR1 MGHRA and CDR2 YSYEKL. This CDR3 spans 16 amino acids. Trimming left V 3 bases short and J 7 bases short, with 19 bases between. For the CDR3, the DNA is TGCGCCAGCAGCCACCCCGCCAAGGGGGAGGGGAATGAGCAGTTCTTC. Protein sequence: CASSHPAKGEGNEQFF.

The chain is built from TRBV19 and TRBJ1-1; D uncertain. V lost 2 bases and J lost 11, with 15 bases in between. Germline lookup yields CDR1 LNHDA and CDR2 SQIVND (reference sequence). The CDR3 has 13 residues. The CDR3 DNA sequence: TGTGCCAGTAGTATACGACTTCCCGAGAACGCTTTCTTT. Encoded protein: CASSIRLPENAFF.

Here the CDR3 reads CASSLGAGGLYEQYF. As DNA, the CDR3 is TGTGCCAGCAGCTTGGGTGCGGGAGGGCTATACGAGCAGTACTTC. The V gene is TRBV5-5, the J gene TRBJ2-7, with 9 bases identical to TRBD2. Germline V lookup: CDR1 SGHKS, CDR2 YYEKEE (reference sequence). This CDR3 region has 15 residues. V gave up 0 bases and J gave up 4 bases; unmatched junction bases: 5.

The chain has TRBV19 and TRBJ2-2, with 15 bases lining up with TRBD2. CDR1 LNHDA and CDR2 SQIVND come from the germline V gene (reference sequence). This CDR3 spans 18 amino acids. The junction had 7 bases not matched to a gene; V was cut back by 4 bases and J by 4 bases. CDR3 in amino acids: CASSTQGLAGGFTGELFF. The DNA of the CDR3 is TGTGCCAGTAGTACCCAGGGACTAGCGGGAGGATTCACCGGGGAGCTGTTTTTT.

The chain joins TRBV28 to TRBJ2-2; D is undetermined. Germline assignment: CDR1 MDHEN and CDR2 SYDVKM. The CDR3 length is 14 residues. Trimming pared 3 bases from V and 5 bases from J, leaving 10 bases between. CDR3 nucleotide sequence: TGTGCCAGCAGTTTGCTTCGTAGTACCGGGGAGCTGTTTTTT. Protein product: CASSLLRSTGELFF.

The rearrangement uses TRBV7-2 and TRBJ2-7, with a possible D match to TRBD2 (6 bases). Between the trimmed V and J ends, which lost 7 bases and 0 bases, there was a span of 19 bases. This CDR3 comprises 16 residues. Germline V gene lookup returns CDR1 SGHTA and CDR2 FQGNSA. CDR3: CASTSLASGPSYEQYF. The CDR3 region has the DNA TGTGCCAGCACCTCACTAGCCTCTGGGCCCTCCTACGAGCAGTACTTC.

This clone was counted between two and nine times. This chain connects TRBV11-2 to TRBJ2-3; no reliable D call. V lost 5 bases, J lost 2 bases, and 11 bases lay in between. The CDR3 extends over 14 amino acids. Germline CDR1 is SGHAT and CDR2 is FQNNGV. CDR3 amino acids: CASSRGLPTDTQYF. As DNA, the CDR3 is TGTGCCAGCAGCCGCGGTCTCCCCACAGATACGCAGTATTTT.

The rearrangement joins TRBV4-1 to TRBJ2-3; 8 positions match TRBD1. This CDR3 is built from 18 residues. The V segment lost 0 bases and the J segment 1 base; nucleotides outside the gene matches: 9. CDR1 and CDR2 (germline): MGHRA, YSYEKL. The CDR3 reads CASSQDFPGGRGTDTQYF. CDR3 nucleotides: TGCGCCAGCAGCCAAGATTTTCCAGGGGGCCGGGGCACAGATACGCAGTATTTT.

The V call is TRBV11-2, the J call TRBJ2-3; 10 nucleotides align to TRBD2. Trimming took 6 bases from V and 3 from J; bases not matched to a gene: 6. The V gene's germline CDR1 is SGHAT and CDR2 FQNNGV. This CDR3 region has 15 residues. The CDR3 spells CASRQPGLATDTQYF. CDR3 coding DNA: TGTGCCAGCAGGCAACCGGGACTAGCGACAGATACGCAGTATTTT.

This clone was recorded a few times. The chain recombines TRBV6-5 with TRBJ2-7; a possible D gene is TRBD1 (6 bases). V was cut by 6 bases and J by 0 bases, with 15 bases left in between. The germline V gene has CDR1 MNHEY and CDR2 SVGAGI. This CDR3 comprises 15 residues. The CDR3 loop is CASRIYRDNSYEQYF. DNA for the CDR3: TGTGCCAGCAGGATATACCGGGACAACTCCTACGAGCAGTACTTC.

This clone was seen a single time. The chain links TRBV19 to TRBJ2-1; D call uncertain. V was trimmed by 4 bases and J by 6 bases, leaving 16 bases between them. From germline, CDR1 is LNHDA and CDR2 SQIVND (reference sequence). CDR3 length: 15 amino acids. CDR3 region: CASSTYLIGLNEQFF. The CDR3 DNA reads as TGTGCCAGTAGTACTTACTTAATTGGTCTCAATGAGCAGTTCTTC.

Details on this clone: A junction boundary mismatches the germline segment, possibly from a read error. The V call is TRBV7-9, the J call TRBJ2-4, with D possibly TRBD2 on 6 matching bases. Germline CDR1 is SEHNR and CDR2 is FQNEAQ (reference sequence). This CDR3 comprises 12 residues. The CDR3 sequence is CSSSRWRDIQYF. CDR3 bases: TGTTCCAGCAGCCGTTGGAGGGACATTCAGTACTTC.

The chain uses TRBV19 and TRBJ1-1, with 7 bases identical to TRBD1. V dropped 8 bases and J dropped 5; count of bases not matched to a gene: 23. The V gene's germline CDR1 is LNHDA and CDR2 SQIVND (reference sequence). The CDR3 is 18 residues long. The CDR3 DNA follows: TGTGCCAGTTCGGGACAGTTTCCGAACTCGGTATTGGCGACTGAAGCTTTCTTT. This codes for CASSGQFPNSVLATEAFF.

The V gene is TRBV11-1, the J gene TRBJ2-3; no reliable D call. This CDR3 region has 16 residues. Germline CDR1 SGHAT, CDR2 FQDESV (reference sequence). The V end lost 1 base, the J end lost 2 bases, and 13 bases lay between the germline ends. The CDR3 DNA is TGTGCCAGCAGCTTAGTGGGCCGGATTTTCACAGATACGCAGTATTTT. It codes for CASSLVGRIFTDTQYF.

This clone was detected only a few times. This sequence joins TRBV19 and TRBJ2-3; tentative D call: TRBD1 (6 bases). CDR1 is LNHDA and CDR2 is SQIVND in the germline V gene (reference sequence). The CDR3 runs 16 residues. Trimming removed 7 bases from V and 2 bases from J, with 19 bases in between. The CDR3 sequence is CASTRTAIRVTDTQYF. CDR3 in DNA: TGTGCCAGTACTCGGACAGCCATACGGGTCACAGATACGCAGTATTTT.

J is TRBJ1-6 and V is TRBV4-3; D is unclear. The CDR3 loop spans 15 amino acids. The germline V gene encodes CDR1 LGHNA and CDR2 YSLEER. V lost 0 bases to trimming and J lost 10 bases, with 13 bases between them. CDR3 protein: CASSQDRRVGSPLHF. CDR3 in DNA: TGCGCCAGCAGCCAAGATCGTCGGGTTGGCTCACCCCTCCACTTT.

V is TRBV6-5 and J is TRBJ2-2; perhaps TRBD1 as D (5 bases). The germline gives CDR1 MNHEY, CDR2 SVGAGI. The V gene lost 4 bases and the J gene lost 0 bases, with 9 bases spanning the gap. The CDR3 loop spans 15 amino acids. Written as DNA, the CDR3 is TGTGCCAGCAGTTCACCCAGGGCGAACACCGGGGAGCTGTTTTTT. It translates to CASSSPRANTGELFF.

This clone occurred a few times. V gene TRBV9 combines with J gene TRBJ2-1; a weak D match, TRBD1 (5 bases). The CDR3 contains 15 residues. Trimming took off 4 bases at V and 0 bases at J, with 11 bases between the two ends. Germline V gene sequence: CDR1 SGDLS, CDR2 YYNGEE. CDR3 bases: TGTGCCAGCAGCAAGGGGCGGAGCTCCTACAATGAGCAGTTCTTC. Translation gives CASSKGRSSYNEQFF.